There are a few counts of the clone carrying this T cell receptor (beta chain). The antigen is not known. Per germline, CDR1 MDHEN and CDR2 SYDVKM. This CDR3 comprises 17 residues. The V end lost 3 bases, the J end lost 2 bases, and 18 bases lay between the germline ends. This entry is derived from a study of T cell repertoires in cytomegalovirus infection. About the study: Public TCR beta signatures were indicative of both CMV infection and a matching HLA type.

Study conclusions and caveats: The ex vivo response was dominated by HLA-C-restricted CMV-specific TCR beta clonotypes.

TCRdb ran MiXCR on the reads and lists one entry per CDR3 protein. The table shows about 160,000 distinct CDR3 sequences, with 17% occurring only once. The TCR originated in a human donor in good health (CMV status not recorded). Some clones in this sample may be carry-over from other donors' samples. The chain recombines TRBV28 with TRBJ2-3; D gene uncertain. What was sequenced was CD8+ T cells from PBMCs. The CDR3 region is CASSFMGGDIYTDTQYF. In DNA form, the CDR3 reads TGTGCCAGCAGTTTTATGGGTGGAGACATATACACAGATACGCAGTATTTT.